One and the same sample provided the 5 T cell receptor beta chains below, sequenced in a study of vaccination effects on CD4 cells after COVID-19. Their specific antigens are unknown. Ahead of sequencing, the ViraFEST assay grew antigen-specific CD4+ T cells using viral peptide pools. A roughly ten-day culture period preceded the isolation of CD4+ T cells. Nucleocapsid antibodies stayed negative before and after vaccination, showing no earlier SARS-CoV-2 infection. The table came from immunoSEQ multiplex PCR; TCRdb's copy has only in-frame clones and leaves some out. The data contain fewer than 30,000 clones, over 70% of them singletons. The source was CD4+ T cells from PBMCs cultured with SARS-CoV-2 spike peptides, collected before COVID-19 vaccination. Every receptor here comes from a human donor who received a COVID-19 vaccine.

This chain uses TRBV18 with TRBJ1-4; D gene uncertain. Per germline, CDR1 KGHSH and CDR2 LQKENI. V lost 4 bases, J lost 4 bases, and 16 bases lay in between. This CDR3 spans 16 amino acids. The CDR3 DNA sequence: TGTGCCAGCTCACTCAATCAACAGACCCTTAATGAAAAACTGTTTTTT. Translated, it gives CASSLNQQTLNEKLFF.

The chain uses TRBV28 and TRBJ2-7; D remains ambiguous. Germline assignment: CDR1 MDHEN and CDR2 SYDVKM. The length of the CDR3 is 14 residues. Trimming removed 5 bases at V and 6 bases at J, with 17 bases between. CDR3 protein: CASSPTAWTSEQYF. The CDR3 DNA is TGTGCCAGCAGTCCGACTGCTTGGACCAGCGAGCAGTACTTC.

The chain is built from TRBV2 and TRBJ2-3; D assignment may be TRBD1 or TRBD2 (6 bases each). CDR1 and CDR2 from the germline V gene are SNHLY and FYNNEI. The germline V and J ends were trimmed by 8 bases and 4 bases, with 13 bases remaining between them. The CDR3 sequence is 13 residues long. CDR3 bases: TGTGCCAGCCGAAGGGGGGAGGCAGATACGCAGTATTTT. This sequence encodes CASRRGEADTQYF. Looking up the rest from reference TRBV2 and TRBJ2-3 gives the full variable domain: EPEVTQTPSHQVTQMGQEVILRCVPISNHLYFYWYRQILGQKVEFLVSFYNNEISEKSEIFDDQFSVERPDGSNFTLKIRSTKLEDSAMYFCASRRGEADTQYFGPGTRLTVL.

The J gene is TRBJ1-1, the V gene TRBV18, with 7 bases identical to TRBD1. The CDR3 spans 17 residues. V dropped 4 bases and J dropped 1; count of bases not matched to a gene: 12. Germline V gene sequence: CDR1 KGHSH, CDR2 LQKENI. The CDR3 sequence: CASSRLVGTDSNTEAFF. The CDR3 region has the DNA TGTGCCAGCTCACGGCTGGTGGGGACAGACTCGAACACTGAAGCTTTCTTT.

J is TRBJ2-7 and V is TRBV19; D call uncertain. V dropped 3 bases and J dropped 0 bases, with 12 bases sitting between them. Germline V CDR1 and CDR2: LNHDA, SQIVND (reference sequence). This CDR3 is built from 15 residues. The CDR3 bases are TGTGCCAGTAGTATGAGTCTGGGGTCCTCCTACGAGCAGTACTTC. It translates to CASSMSLGSSYEQYF.